The rows below give T cell receptor beta chains drawn from one sample of a study of blood T cell repertoires in COVID-19. Assay used: immunoSEQ multiplex PCR; TCRdb lists only in-frame clones, some missing. This table holds roughly 300,000 clones, 85% to 90% found once. The sequencing input was peripheral blood. The receptors were gathered from a human donor in a cohort sampled during active COVID-19. The CDR3 runs from the conserved cysteine through the conserved F or W. D genes are given only for firm matches. Expanded clones are given a class, and other clones once, few, many or no size at all.

NA,TRBJ2-6,NA,TRBV5-1,TGCGCCAGCAGCCCCGTTGCGGGGTCCAACTCTGGGGCCAACGTCCTGACTTTC,CASSPVAGSNSGANVLTF
NA,TRBJ2-3,TRBD1,TRBV5-1,TGCGCCAGCAGACGGACAGGAGACTCCACAGATACGCAGTATTTT,CASRRTGDSTDTQYF
NA,TRBJ2-2,NA,TRBV2,TGTGCCAGCAGGTACAGGCGATTGAACACCGGGGAGCTGTTTTTT,CASRYRRLNTGELFF
few,TRBJ1-1,TRBD1,TRBV9,TGTGCCAGCAGCCTAGGACAGGGGAACACTGAAGCTTTCTTT,CASSLGQGNTEAFF
NA,TRBJ2-1,NA,TRBV7-9,TGTGCCAGCAGCTTAACCGGAGGGGCGGTTTCGCATGAGCAGTTCTTC,CASSLTGGAVSHEQFF
NA,TRBJ1-5,NA,TRBV6-1,TGTGCCAGCAGTGAAAGGGGGAAAGGGCAGCCCCAGCATTTT,CASSERGKGQPQHF
NA,TRBJ2-1,TRBD2,TRBV30,TGTGCCTGGAGCGCCGGGACTAGCGGGAGAAATGAGCAGTTCTTC,CAWSAGTSGRNEQFF
NA,TRBJ1-5,TRBD1,TRBV10-3,TGTGCCATCGGAGGGACAGGGAATCAGCCCCAGCATTTT,CAIGGTGNQPQHF
NA,TRBJ2-3,TRBD2,TRBV5-4,TGTGCCAGCAGCATTCCGGGACTAGCGACGAACACAGATACGCAGTATTTT,CASSIPGLATNTDTQYF
NA,TRBJ2-3,TRBD2,TRBV6-1,TGTGCCAGCAGTGAAAATGTTGGTAGCGGGAGCACAGATACGCAGTATTTT,CASSENVGSGSTDTQYF
many,TRBJ2-1,TRBD2,TRBV25-1,TGTGCCAGCAGTGAAATTCGCGGGGGGCAGTTCTTC,CASSEIRGGQFF
NA,TRBJ2-2,NA,TRBV11-2,TGTGCCAGCAGCTTATTCGGTAGCACCGGGGAGCTGTTTTTT,CASSLFGSTGELFF
NA,TRBJ2-7,TRBD2,TRBV9,TGTGCCAGCAGCTCCTCGGGACTAGACGCCTACGAGCAGTACTTC,CASSSSGLDAYEQYF
NA,TRBJ1-5,NA,TRBV7-9,TGTGCCAGCAGCGAAGGGGGTCAGCCCCAGCATTTT,CASSEGGQPQHF
NA,TRBJ2-4,NA,TRBV19,TGTGCCAGTAAACCCCCTTGGACAGCTCGGCACGGTAACATTCAGTACTTC,CASKPPWTARHGNIQYF
NA,TRBJ1-3,TRBD1,TRBV9,TGTGCCAGCAGCGCCACGACAGGGGGTGGAAACACCATATATTTT,CASSATTGGGNTIYF
NA,TRBJ2-2,TRBD2,TRBV18,TGTGCCAGCTCACAACAACTGTTAGCGGGAAAGGACGGGGAGCTGTTTTTT,CASSQQLLAGKDGELFF
NA,TRBJ2-3,TRBD1,TRBV29-1,TGCAGCGTTGCGGGACAGGGTGGCGCAGATACGCAGTATTTT,CSVAGQGGADTQYF
NA,TRBJ2-1,NA,TRBV5-1,TGCGCCAGCAGCTTGGCCGGGAGCTCCTACAATGAGCAGTTCTTC,CASSLAGSSYNEQFF
NA,TRBJ2-1,NA,TRBV7-5,TGTGCCAGAAGCTTAGTAAGGGAGGCGGCAAGGGACTACAATGAGCAGTTCTTC,CARSLVREAARDYNEQFF
NA,TRBJ2-1,NA,TRBV6-6,TGTGCCAGCTCCGACGGGTACAATGAGCAGTTCTTC,CASSDGYNEQFF
NA,TRBJ2-5,NA,TRBV5-1,TGCGCCAGCAGCTTGGGGGCCCTTCAAGAGACCCAGTACTTC,CASSLGALQETQYF
NA,TRBJ2-7,TRBD2,TRBV4-3,TGCGCCAGCAGCCAAGGGACTAGCGGGGTCTACGAGCAGTACTTC,CASSQGTSGVYEQYF
NA,TRBJ1-4,NA,TRBV11-2,TGTGCCAGCAGCCCCAGGATGACAGCAACTAATGAAAAACTGTTTTTT,CASSPRMTATNEKLFF
NA,TRBJ2-3,NA,TRBV7-9,TGTGCCAGCAGCTTAGGACTGACCGCCACAGATACGCAGTATTTT,CASSLGLTATDTQYF
NA,TRBJ1-2,NA,TRBV19,TGTGCCAGTAGTATAGAGGCCGGCTACACCTTC,CASSIEAGYTF
NA,TRBJ1-4,NA,TRBV15,TGTGCCACCACATTGACGGGTAATGAAAAACTGTTTTTT,CATTLTGNEKLFF
NA,TRBJ2-1,TRBD2,TRBV7-2,TGTGCCAGCACATCATTGACTAGCGGACTTTCGAGGGAGCAGTTCTTC,CASTSLTSGLSREQFF
NA,TRBJ2-3,TRBD2,TRBV4-1,TGCGCCAGCAGCCAAGAAATGGCTAGCGGGATAGATACGCAGTATTTT,CASSQEMASGIDTQYF
NA,TRBJ2-1,TRBD2,TRBV27,TGTGCCAGCACCCTAGTAGGGACTAGCAGGAATGAGCAGTTCTTC,CASTLVGTSRNEQFF
NA,TRBJ2-7,TRBD1,TRBV28,TGTGCCAGCAGGGGGACAGGCTCCTACGAGCAGTACTTC,CASRGTGSYEQYF
few,TRBJ2-5,TRBD2,TRBV30,TGTGCCTGGAGTGTAACGGCGGGAGGGGGACAAGAGACCCAGTACTTC,CAWSVTAGGGQETQYF
NA,TRBJ1-5,TRBD1,TRBV19,TGTGCCAGTAGTATAGTGGGGTCGGACAGGGTATCTCAGCCCCAGCATTTT,CASSIVGSDRVSQPQHF
NA,TRBJ2-1,TRBD1,TRBV7-9,TGTGCCAGCGGACAGGGGGCGTATGAGCAGTTCTTC,CASGQGAYEQFF
NA,TRBJ1-1,TRBD1,TRBV19,TGTGCCAGTAGAAGCTGGGACAGGCCGGACACTGAAGCTTTCTTT,CASRSWDRPDTEAFF
NA,TRBJ2-7,TRBD1,TRBV7-8,TGTGCCAGCAGCTATGACAGGGGGGGATCCTACGAGCAGTACTTC,CASSYDRGGSYEQYF
NA,TRBJ2-7,TRBD1,TRBV6-5,TGTGCCAGCAGTCCCGGACAGGCCTCCTACGAGCAGTACTTC,CASSPGQASYEQYF